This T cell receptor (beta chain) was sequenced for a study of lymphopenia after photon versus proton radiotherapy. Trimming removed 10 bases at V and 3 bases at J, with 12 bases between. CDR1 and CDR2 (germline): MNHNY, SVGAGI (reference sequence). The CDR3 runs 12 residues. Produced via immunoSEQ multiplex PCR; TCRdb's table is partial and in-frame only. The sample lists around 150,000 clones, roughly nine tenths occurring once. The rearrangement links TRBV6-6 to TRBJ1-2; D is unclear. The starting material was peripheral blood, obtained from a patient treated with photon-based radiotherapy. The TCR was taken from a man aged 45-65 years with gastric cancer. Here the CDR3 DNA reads TGTGCCACAAGGAGGTCGGACTATGGCTACACCTTC. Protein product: CATRRSDYGYTF.